One and the same sample provided the 10 T cell receptor beta chains below, sequenced in a study of blood T cell repertoires in COVID-19. TCRdb's copy holds only in-frame clones and misses some; the assay was immunoSEQ multiplex PCR. The sample shows 70,000 to 80,000 clones, 86% of them seen only once. Specimen: peripheral blood. These TCRs come from a human donor in a cohort sampled during active COVID-19.

V gene TRBV19 combines with J gene TRBJ2-7, with 8 bases that match TRBD1. J was trimmed by 6 bases and V by 3 bases; bases with no gene match: 7. This CDR3 region has 14 residues. CDR1 and CDR2 (germline): LNHDA, SQIVND (reference sequence). The CDR3 DNA reads TGTGCCAGTAGTATCGGGACAGGTGGGGGCGAGCAGTACTTC. Its protein product is CASSIGTGGGEQYF.

This chain connects TRBV11-2 to TRBJ1-5, with D perhaps TRBD1 (5 bases). CDR1 is SGHAT and CDR2 is FQNNGV in the germline V gene. Deletions cut 1 base from V and 5 bases from J, with 6 bases between. The CDR3 extends over 13 amino acids. CDR3 bases: TGTGCCAGCAGCTTAGGGGGGGATCAGCCCCAGCATTTT. Protein product: CASSLGGDQPQHF.

V and J are TRBV9 and TRBJ1-1; D unclear. Germline V gives CDR1 SGDLS, CDR2 YYNGEE. Trimming took 4 bases from V and 4 from J, leaving 17 bases between them. The CDR3 is made up of 15 amino acids. The CDR3 is CASSTSFGSRTEAFF. The DNA for the CDR3 is TGTGCCAGCAGCACAAGCTTCGGGAGTCGCACTGAAGCTTTCTTT. The whole variable domain, filled in from reference TRBV9 and TRBJ1-1, reads DSGVTQTPKHLITATGQRVTLRCSPRSGDLSVYWYQQSLDQGLQFLIQYYNGEERAKGNILERFSAQQFPDLHSELNLSSLELGDSALYFCASSTSFGSRTEAFFGQGTRLTVV.

The chain uses TRBV4-2 and TRBJ2-3; 15 nucleotides line up with TRBD2. The CDR3 runs to 20 residues. The J segment lost 0 bases and the V segment lost 2 bases, leaving 9 bases of the junction unmatched. Per germline, CDR1 LGHNA and CDR2 YNFKEQ. The CDR3 DNA follows: TGTGCCAGCAGCCAACCTTCCGGGACTAGCGGGGGGACTAGCACAGATACGCAGTATTTT. This gives the protein CASSQPSGTSGGTSTDTQYF.

The chain links TRBV14 to TRBJ2-7; 10 nucleotides line up with TRBD2. Unmatched junction bases numbered 10, after V lost 3 bases and J lost 5 bases. The CDR3 runs to 16 residues. The germline gives CDR1 SGHDN, CDR2 FVKESK. The CDR3 loop reads CASSQILAGIAHEQYF. The DNA of the CDR3 is TGTGCCAGCAGCCAGATACTAGCGGGGATTGCCCACGAGCAGTACTTC.

This sequence joins TRBV2 and TRBJ1-5; no definite D call. CDR1 and CDR2 (germline): SNHLY, FYNNEI. The V end lost 6 bases, the J end lost 0 bases, and 9 bases lay between the germline ends. The CDR3 has 14 residues. Here the CDR3 reads CASRGDYSNQPQHF. CDR3 nucleotide sequence: TGTGCCAGCAGGGGAGATTATAGCAATCAGCCCCAGCATTTT.

V is TRBV6-5 and J is TRBJ1-3, with D tentatively TRBD1 (5 bases). V dropped 6 bases and J dropped 0 bases, with 9 bases sitting between them. Germline assignment: CDR1 MNHEY and CDR2 SVGAGI. The CDR3 is made up of 14 amino acids. This CDR3 reads CASSLRVSGNTIYF. CDR3 nucleotides: TGTGCCAGCAGCCTCAGGGTCTCTGGAAACACCATATATTTT.

This rearrangement joins TRBV5-4 to TRBJ2-2; the D gene is possibly TRBD2 (6 bases). Germline CDR1 is SGHNT and CDR2 is YYREEE (reference sequence). V lost 0 bases to trimming and J lost 6 bases, with 15 bases between them. This CDR3 spans 16 amino acids. The CDR3 nucleotides read TGTGCCAGCAGCTTGGCGCCGCCGGGGACTCCCGGGGAGCTGTTTTTT. This translates into CASSLAPPGTPGELFF.

The rearrangement uses TRBV29-1 and TRBJ2-7, with TRBD1 identical over 8 bases. This CDR3 is 13 amino acids long. V shed 7 bases and J 2 bases; nucleotides not matched to a gene: 7. CDR1 is SQVTM and CDR2 is ANQGSEA in the germline V gene. Here the CDR3 DNA reads TGCAGCGCCACATCGACAGGGGCCTACGAGCAGTACTTC. Translating it yields CSATSTGAYEQYF.

This chain connects TRBV5-4 to TRBJ2-3; D is uncertain. Trimming removed 1 base at V and 4 bases at J, with 16 bases between. CDR3 length: 16 amino acids. The germline V gene has CDR1 SGHNT and CDR2 YYREEE (reference sequence). CDR3: CASSLSLTLVPDTQYF. DNA for the CDR3: TGTGCCAGCAGCTTGAGCCTGACATTGGTCCCAGATACGCAGTATTTT.